The sample holds many counts of the clone carrying this T cell receptor beta chain. The antigen remains unidentified. V dropped 3 bases and J dropped 6; count of bases not matched to a gene: 5. The CDR3 consists of 13 residues. The V gene's germline CDR1 is SGHRS and CDR2 YFSETQ. TCRbeta library preparation incorporated unique molecular identifiers. TCRdb recomputed calls from the PCR reads with MiXCR, one row per CDR3 protein. The sample records over 400,000 distinct CDR3 sequences, 43% being singletons. The record originates from a study of T-cell reconstitution after alpha-beta-depleted transplantation in children. The study, taken as a whole, reports: By one year post-transplant, T-cell counts and diversity largely arose from T cells that were newly produced.

The sequencing used PBMCs, collected before TCRalphabeta/CD19-depleted stem cell transplant. The receptor's source is a girl aged 2 to 10 with aplastic anemia, due to receive a stem cell transplant. The chain employs TRBV5-1 and TRBJ1-2; TRBD1 matches at 7 bases. As DNA, the CDR3 is TGCGCCAGCAGCTCGACAGGGATGGATGGCTACACCTTC. It encodes CASSSTGMDGYTF.